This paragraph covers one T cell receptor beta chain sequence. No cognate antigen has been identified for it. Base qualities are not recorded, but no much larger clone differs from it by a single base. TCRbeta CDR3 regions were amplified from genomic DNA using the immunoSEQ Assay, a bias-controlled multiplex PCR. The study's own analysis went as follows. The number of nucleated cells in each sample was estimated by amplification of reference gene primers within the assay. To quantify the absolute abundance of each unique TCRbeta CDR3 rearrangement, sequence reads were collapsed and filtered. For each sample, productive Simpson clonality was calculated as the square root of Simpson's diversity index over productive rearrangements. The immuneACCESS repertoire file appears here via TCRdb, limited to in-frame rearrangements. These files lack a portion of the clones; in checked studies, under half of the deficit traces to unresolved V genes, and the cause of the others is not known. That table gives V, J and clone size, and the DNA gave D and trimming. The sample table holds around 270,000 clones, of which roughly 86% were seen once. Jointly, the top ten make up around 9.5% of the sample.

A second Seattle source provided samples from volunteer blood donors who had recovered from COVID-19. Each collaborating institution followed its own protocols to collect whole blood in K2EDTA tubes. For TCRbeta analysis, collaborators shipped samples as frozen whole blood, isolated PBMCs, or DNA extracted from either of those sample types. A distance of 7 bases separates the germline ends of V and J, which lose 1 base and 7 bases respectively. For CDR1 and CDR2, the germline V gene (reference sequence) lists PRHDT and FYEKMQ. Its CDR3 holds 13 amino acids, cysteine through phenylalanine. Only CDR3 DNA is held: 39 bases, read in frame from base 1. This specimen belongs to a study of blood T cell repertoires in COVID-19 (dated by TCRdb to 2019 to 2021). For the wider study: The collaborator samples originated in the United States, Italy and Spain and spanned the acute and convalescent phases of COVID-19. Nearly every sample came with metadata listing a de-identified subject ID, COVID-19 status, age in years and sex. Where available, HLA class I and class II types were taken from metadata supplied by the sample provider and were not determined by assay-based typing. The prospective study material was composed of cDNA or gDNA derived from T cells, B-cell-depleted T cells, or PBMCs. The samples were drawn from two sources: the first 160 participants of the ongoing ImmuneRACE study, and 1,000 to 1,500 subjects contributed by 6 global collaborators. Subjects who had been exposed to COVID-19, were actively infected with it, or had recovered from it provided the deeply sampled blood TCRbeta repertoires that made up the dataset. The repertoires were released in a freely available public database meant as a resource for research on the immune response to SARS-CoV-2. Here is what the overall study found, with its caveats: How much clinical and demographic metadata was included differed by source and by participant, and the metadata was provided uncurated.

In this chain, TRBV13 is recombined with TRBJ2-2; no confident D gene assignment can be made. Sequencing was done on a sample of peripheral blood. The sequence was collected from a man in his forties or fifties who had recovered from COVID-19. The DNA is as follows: TGTGCCAGCAGCTTAGCGGGTGACGGGGAGCTGTTTTTT. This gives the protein CASSLAGDGELFF.